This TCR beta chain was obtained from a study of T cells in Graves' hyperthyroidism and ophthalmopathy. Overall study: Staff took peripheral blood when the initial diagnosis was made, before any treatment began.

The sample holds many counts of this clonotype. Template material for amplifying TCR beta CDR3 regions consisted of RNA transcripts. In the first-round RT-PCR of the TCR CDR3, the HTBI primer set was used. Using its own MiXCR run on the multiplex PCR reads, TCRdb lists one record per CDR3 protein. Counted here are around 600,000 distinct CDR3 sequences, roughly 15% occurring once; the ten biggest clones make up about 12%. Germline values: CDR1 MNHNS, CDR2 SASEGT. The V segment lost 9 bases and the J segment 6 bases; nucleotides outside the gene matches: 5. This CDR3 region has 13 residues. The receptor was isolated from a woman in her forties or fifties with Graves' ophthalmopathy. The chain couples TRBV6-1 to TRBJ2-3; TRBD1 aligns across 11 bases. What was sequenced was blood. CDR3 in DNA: TGTGCCAGTAGGACAGGGGGCGAGGATACGCAGTATTTT. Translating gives CASRTGGEDTQYF.